The following is a T cell receptor (beta chain) sequence with its context. The antigen is not known. Unique molecular identifiers were added to individual cDNA molecules. TCRdb re-called the 5' RACE reads through MiXCR, storing one row per CDR3 protein. The sample includes roughly 100,000 distinct CDR3 sequences, over 10% of them seen just once. This sample stems from a study of early T cells in non-severe SARS-CoV-2 infection. Overall study context: Investigators sequenced bulk RNA drawn from unsorted whole blood, and chains remained unpaired.

The CDR3 is 13 amino acids. The germline V gene encodes CDR1 MNHNY and CDR2 SVGAGI (reference sequence). V gave up 5 bases and J gave up 4 bases, with 11 bases separating them. The study's findings and limits: Using VDJdb, the matching emphasized anti-spike CD8 responses while missing private and CD4 specificities.

Sequencing was done on a sample of whole blood. The sequence was collected from an adult who was a healthcare worker with PCR-confirmed SARS-CoV-2 infection or an uninfected control (not recorded which). The rearrangement uses TRBV6-6 and TRBJ1-2, with TRBD1 as a possible D gene (5 bases). The CDR3 is CASSVRDGYGYTF. CDR3 in DNA: TGTGCCAGCAGTGTCAGGGACGGCTATGGCTACACCTTC.